The rows below give T cell receptor beta chains drawn from one sample of a study of memory CD8 T cells in hepatitis C reinfection. The table came from immunoSEQ multiplex PCR; TCRdb's copy has only in-frame clones and leaves some out. The sample shows some 46,000 clones, 80% to 90% of them seen only once. Specimen: naive CD8+ T cells sorted from blood. The receptor set was obtained from a man aged 18 to 29 with hepatitis C virus infection. CDR3s include the opening cysteine and the closing phenylalanine or tryptophan. D genes are given only for firm matches. Part of the rows lack a size; the others show once, few, many or a class for expanded clones.

clone size: once
CDR3 length: 12
J gene: TRBJ2-7
V gene: TRBV7-9
D gene: NA
CDR3 protein: CASSLLPYEQYF
CDR3 DNA: TGTGCCAGCAGCCTCCTTCCCTACGAGCAGTACTTC

clone size: few
CDR3 length: 16
J gene: TRBJ1-4
V gene: TRBV6-6
D gene: TRBD1
CDR3 protein: CASSYSGDRGREKLFF
CDR3 DNA: TGTGCCAGCAGTTACTCGGGAGACAGGGGAAGGGAAAAACTGTTTTTT

clone size: NA
CDR3 length: 15
J gene: TRBJ2-1
V gene: TRBV13
D gene: TRBD2
CDR3 protein: CASSLGTGGLSEQFF
CDR3 DNA: TGTGCCAGCAGCTTAGGGACGGGGGGGCTTAGTGAGCAGTTCTTC

clone size: NA
CDR3 length: 13
J gene: TRBJ2-3
V gene: TRBV7-9
D gene: TRBD2
CDR3 protein: CASSPGGGDTQYF
CDR3 DNA: TGTGCCAGCAGCCCGGGGGGAGGGGATACGCAGTATTTT

clone size: NA
CDR3 length: 15
J gene: TRBJ2-7
V gene: TRBV5-1
D gene: NA
CDR3 protein: CASSALGGRADEQYF
CDR3 DNA: TGCGCCAGCAGCGCCCTGGGGGGACGAGCCGACGAGCAGTACTTC

clone size: NA
CDR3 length: 17
J gene: TRBJ1-3
V gene: TRBV15
D gene: NA
CDR3 protein: CATSRDTHSYSGNTIYF
CDR3 DNA: TGTGCCACCAGCAGAGATACCCACTCCTACTCTGGAAACACCATATATTTT

clone size: NA
CDR3 length: 13
J gene: TRBJ2-3
V gene: TRBV9
D gene: NA
CDR3 protein: CASSPSGRDTQYF
CDR3 DNA: TGTGCCAGCAGCCCCTCCGGTAGAGATACGCAGTATTTT

clone size: NA
CDR3 length: 13
J gene: TRBJ2-7
V gene: TRBV29-1
D gene: TRBD1
CDR3 protein: CSGLTGGSYEQYF
CDR3 DNA: TGCAGCGGTTTGACAGGGGGTTCCTACGAGCAGTACTTC

clone size: NA
CDR3 length: 15
J gene: TRBJ2-7
V gene: TRBV19
D gene: TRBD1
CDR3 protein: CASSLRDRGTYEQYF
CDR3 DNA: TGTGCCAGTAGTCTCCGGGACAGGGGCACCTACGAGCAGTACTTC

clone size: NA
CDR3 length: 16
J gene: TRBJ2-3
V gene: TRBV27
D gene: TRBD2
CDR3 protein: CASSPEGLAAGDTQYF
CDR3 DNA: TGTGCCAGCAGTCCCGAGGGACTAGCGGCTGGAGATACGCAGTATTTT

clone size: NA
CDR3 length: 16
J gene: TRBJ2-5
V gene: TRBV11-2
D gene: TRBD1
CDR3 protein: CASSLGGGPTGETQYF
CDR3 DNA: TGTGCCAGCAGCTTAGGAGGGGGCCCCACGGGGGAGACCCAGTACTTC

clone size: NA
CDR3 length: 15
J gene: TRBJ2-3
V gene: TRBV5-1
D gene: NA
CDR3 protein: CASRPTETLTDTQYF
CDR3 DNA: TGCGCCAGCAGGCCGACTGAAACTCTCACAGATACGCAGTATTTT

clone size: NA
CDR3 length: 14
J gene: TRBJ2-7
V gene: TRBV5-1
D gene: TRBD1
CDR3 protein: CASSLARGQSEQYF
CDR3 DNA: TGCGCCAGCAGCTTGGCGAGGGGGCAAAGCGAGCAGTACTTC

clone size: NA
CDR3 length: 14
J gene: TRBJ2-1
V gene: TRBV18
D gene: TRBD2
CDR3 protein: CASSPSAGPDEQFF
CDR3 DNA: TGTGCCAGCTCACCATCAGCGGGGCCAGATGAGCAGTTCTTC

clone size: NA
CDR3 length: 16
J gene: TRBJ2-1
V gene: TRBV11-2
D gene: TRBD1
CDR3 protein: CASSSSGGGLLDEQFF
CDR3 DNA: TGTGCCAGCAGCAGCTCAGGGGGTGGTCTTTTGGATGAGCAGTTCTTC